This T cell receptor (beta chain) was sequenced during a study of T-cell memory formation after mild COVID-19. General study points: Confirmation of SARS-CoV-2 specificity was lacking for second-wave clones peaking day 37.

Employing constant-segment primers, 5'RACE generated TCR alpha and TCR beta cDNA libraries bearing sample barcodes and UMIs. TCRdb called the 5' RACE reads again in MiXCR, with one record for every CDR3 protein. The repertoire has some 320,000 distinct CDR3 sequences, about 13% of them found once; the top ten carry roughly 23%. Of note for this clonotype: Its specificity is unknown.

Germline V gene lookup returns CDR1 SEHNR and CDR2 FQNEAQ (reference sequence). Germline trimming cut 6 bases from V and 9 bases from J; bases unmatched to any gene: 8. The CDR3 runs to 13 residues. Sample: PBMCs or a T cell subset sorted from them (not recorded which). The chain recombines TRBV7-9 with TRBJ2-3; 8 bases align to TRBD2. The sequence derives from a man aged 18 to 35 who had mild COVID-19 (a few samples of this study predate the infection). Cell type and time point are not known. In DNA form, the CDR3 reads TGTGCCAGCAGACGGGGAGCGGGAGTAACGCAGTATTTT. Amino acid sequence: CASRRGAGVTQYF. Supplemented by reference TRBV7-9 and TRBJ2-3, the full variable domain reads DTGVSQNPRHKITKRGQNVTFRCDPISEHNRLYWYRQTLGQGPEFLTYFQNEAQLEKSRLLSDRFSAERPKGSFSTLEIQRTEQGDSAMYLCASRRGAGVTQYFGPGTRLTVL.